This TCR beta chain was sequenced during a study of cytomegalovirus exposure and HLA in healthy donors. Study results and caveats: A missense DCLRE1C variant was associated with V- and J-gene trimming of TCR beta chains in a later analysis, and an independent cohort replicated the association.

Germline assignment: CDR1 SEHNR and CDR2 FQNEAQ (reference sequence). V shed 5 bases and J 7 bases; nucleotides not matched to a gene: 4. This CDR3 comprises 12 residues. The primer mix had 60 Vbeta and 13 Jbeta primers. The data were produced by immunoSEQ multiplex PCR, yet TCRdb's version contains in-frame clones alone and is incomplete. The sample has some 34,000 clones, roughly two thirds seen once. With respect to this clone: The antigen is undetermined.

This receptor was identified in a man aged 35-49 years in good health and CMV-seropositive. The material sequenced was PBMCs. This chain links TRBV7-9 with TRBJ1-1; 7 positions match TRBD1. The CDR3 spells CASSPRGIEAFF. CDR3 DNA: TGTGCCAGCAGCCCCAGGGGGATTGAAGCTTTCTTT.